This is a list of T cell receptor beta chains from one sample in a study of shared clonotypes between healthy human individuals. Here immunoSEQ multiplex PCR was the method, and the copy in TCRdb shows in-frame clones only, minus some. The sample holds about a million clones, roughly 80% seen once. The sequenced material came from memory CD4+ T cells from PBMCs. These receptor sequences come from a man between 18 and 29 years old in good health. Some clones in this sample may be carry-over from other donors' samples. The CDR3 runs from the conserved cysteine through the conserved F or W. A D gene is named only where the DNA matches it firmly. A clone size is listed for some rows: how often the clone was seen (once, few, many), or a class if it is expanded.

d_gene | j_gene | v_gene | abundance | CDR3nt | CDR3aa
TRBD1 | TRBJ1-1 | TRBV6-1 | . | TGTGCCAGCAGTGGCAGGGGGGAAACTGAAGCTTTCTTT | CASSGRGETEAFF
. | TRBJ1-5 | TRBV6-5 | . | TGTGCCAGCAGTTCCACCCAGGGTTACAATCAGCCCCAGCATTTT | CASSSTQGYNQPQHF
TRBD1 | TRBJ1-2 | TRBV7-2 | . | TGTGCCAGCAGCTGGGAAGGGACAGCGAAGACCTTC | CASSWEGTAKTF
. | TRBJ1-2 | TRBV7-3 | . | TGTGCCAGCAGCTTGGAGGGTCTGAGGGGCTACACCTTC | CASSLEGLRGYTF
. | TRBJ2-1 | TRBV25-1 | . | TGTGCCAGCAGTGATCCCTCATTCAGCTCCTACAATGAGCAGTTCTTC | CASSDPSFSSYNEQFF
. | TRBJ1-1 | TRBV20-1 | . | TGCAGTGCTAGATTTGGCGCTGAAGCTTTCTTT | CSARFGAEAFF
. | TRBJ2-2 | TRBV5-1 | once | TGCGCCAGCAGCTTACCCGGGACCCGCACCGGGGAGCTGTTTTTT | CASSLPGTRTGELFF
. | TRBJ1-1 | TRBV30 | . | TGTGCCTGGAGTCCGGGCATGAACACTGAAGCTTTCTTT | CAWSPGMNTEAFF
. | TRBJ2-3 | TRBV7-3 | few | TGTGCCAGCAGCTTAAACCCCGGGTCAGATACGCAGTATTTT | CASSLNPGSDTQYF
. | TRBJ2-7 | TRBV28 | once | TGTGCCAGCAGTTTAGGGTTCGAGCAGTACTTC | CASSLGFEQYF
. | TRBJ2-1 | TRBV2 | . | TGTGCCAGCCCCAGGGGTGAGCAGTTCTTC | CASPRGEQFF
. | TRBJ2-7 | TRBV5-1 | . | TGCGCCAGCAGCTTGGTGGCCTACGAGCAGTACTTC | CASSLVAYEQYF
. | TRBJ1-4 | TRBV5-8 | many | TGTGCCAGCAGCTTGTCGAATACTGCAACTAATGAAAAACTGTTTTTT | CASSLSNTATNEKLFF
. | TRBJ2-7 | TRBV6-1 | . | TGTGCCACCTCCGGGGGCGGAGGGGCCCCCTACGAGCAGTACTTC | CATSGGGGAPYEQYF
TRBD2 | TRBJ2-1 | TRBV18 | once | TGTGCCAGCTCACCTACCGGGACTAGCGGCTACAATGAGCAGTTCTTC | CASSPTGTSGYNEQFF
. | TRBJ2-3 | TRBV28 | . | TGTGCCACCGAGGCAGGGAGGTTAGATACGCAGTATTTT | CATEAGRLDTQYF
. | TRBJ2-1 | TRBV27 | . | TGTGCCAGCAGTCCGGTGTTAGGAATCGGTGAGCAGTTCTTC | CASSPVLGIGEQFF
. | TRBJ2-5 | TRBV29-1 | . | TGCAGCACTCCGAGGAGTGGGGAGACCCAGTACTTC | CSTPRSGETQYF
. | TRBJ2-1 | TRBV11-2 | . | TGTGCCAGCAGCTTTCTCCAGGGTGGGGATGAGCAGTTCTTC | CASSFLQGGDEQFF
. | TRBJ1-2 | TRBV14 | once | TGTGCCAGCAGCCCGAGGGACCGCTACAACTATGGCTACACCTTC | CASSPRDRYNYGYTF
TRBD1 | TRBJ1-2 | TRBV19 | . | TGTGCCAGTAGTTCCGCAGGGGGCTATAATGGCTACACCTTC | CASSSAGGYNGYTF
. | TRBJ2-1 | TRBV5-1 | once | TGCGCCAGCAGCTCACAGTCACAGGACAATGAGCAGTTCTTC | CASSSQSQDNEQFF
. | TRBJ2-7 | TRBV28 | . | TGTGCCAGCAGTCCACTCGGGTACTACGAGCAGTACTTC | CASSPLGYYEQYF
. | TRBJ1-2 | TRBV11-3 | . | TGTGCCAGCAGTCAGGGGCTAGGCTATGGCTACACCTTC | CASSQGLGYGYTF
TRBD2 | TRBJ2-3 | TRBV28 | . | TGTGCCAGCAGTTTCGCCGGGAGGGCCGAGGCAGATACGCAGTATTTT | CASSFAGRAEADTQYF
. | TRBJ1-2 | TRBV11-2 | . | TGTGCCAGCAGCTTTGGGAGGGGCAGGGGTCCCCTGGGCTATGGCTACACCTTC | CASSFGRGRGPLGYGYTF
. | TRBJ2-2 | TRBV27 | . | TGTGCCAGCAGTTTAACTGCGGGAAGCCCCGGGGAGCTGTTTTTT | CASSLTAGSPGELFF
. | TRBJ2-2 | TRBV5-1 | . | TGCGCCAGCAGCGCCGAGGGCACCGGGGAGCTGTTTTTT | CASSAEGTGELFF
. | TRBJ1-4 | TRBV6-5 | . | TGTGCCAGCAGTCGTTTGGGGGAAAAACTGTTTTTT | CASSRLGEKLFF
. | TRBJ2-5 | TRBV28 | . | TGTGCCAGCAGTTTAGAAGTCCAAGAGACCCAGTACTTC | CASSLEVQETQYF
TRBD1 | TRBJ1-6 | TRBV5-4 | . | TGTGCCAGCAGCTTCCAGGGGGACTCCGATTCACCCCTCCACTTT | CASSFQGDSDSPLHF
. | TRBJ1-3 | TRBV9 | . | TGTGCCAGCAGCGTAGATCCATTCGGTGGAAACACCATATATTTT | CASSVDPFGGNTIYF
TRBD2 | TRBJ2-1 | TRBV2 | few | TGTGCCAGCAGTGATCCCTCAGCGGGGGTTACGTACAATGAGCAGTTCTTC | CASSDPSAGVTYNEQFF
TRBD1 | TRBJ1-1 | TRBV9 | . | TGTGCCAGCAGCGTAGATACAGGGGGGATGAACACTGAAGCTTTCTTT | CASSVDTGGMNTEAFF
. | TRBJ2-7 | TRBV7-2 | once | TGTGCCAGCAGCTTAGGCGGGAAGGGCTACGAGCAGTACTTC | CASSLGGKGYEQYF
. | TRBJ1-2 | TRBV6-5 | . | TGTGCCAGCAGTTACTCGAAAGGGAACTATGGCTACACCTTC | CASSYSKGNYGYTF
. | TRBJ1-5 | TRBV19 | . | TGTGCCAGTAGTATAAGGGCCTTATCTAGCAATCAGCCCCAGCATTTT | CASSIRALSSNQPQHF
. | TRBJ2-1 | TRBV7-9 | once | TGTGCCAGCAGCTTAGGCGTAGACAATGAGCAGTTCTTC | CASSLGVDNEQFF
TRBD1 | TRBJ2-3 | TRBV9 | . | TGTGCCAGCAGCCGACTCGGACAGGTCTTCACAGATACGCAGTATTTT | CASSRLGQVFTDTQYF
. | TRBJ2-1 | TRBV7-2 | . | TGTGCCAGCAGCCCCAGGTCTACTGGTTACAATGAGCAGTTCTTC | CASSPRSTGYNEQFF